This T cell receptor beta chain was retrieved from a study of blood T cells in healthy people across ages. Study context: About one barcoded beta molecule per two T cells was the capture yield of template switching.

Study observations and caveats: Aged donors had fewer naive CD4+ cells and lower diversity than long-lived donors.

The V gene's germline CDR1 is DFQATT and CDR2 SNEGSKA (reference sequence). The CDR3 contains 14 residues. Trimming took off 3 bases at V and 4 bases at J, with 13 bases between the two ends. This clonotype was seen only a few times. Its antigen is not known. Using a J-beta primer mix together with a sample-barcoded 5' primer, a second PCR was run for about 6 to 11 cycles. With 12 random nucleotides, a template-switch adaptor tagged each individual cDNA molecule. TCRdb processed the 5' RACE reads anew with MiXCR; each CDR3 protein has one entry. The sample contains roughly 900,000 distinct CDR3 sequences, about 48% of which appear only once. At least 5.5 micrograms of total RNA were extracted per sample.

The TCR comes from a man aged 30-40 years in good health. The genes are TRBV20-1 and TRBJ2-1; unclear D gene. Sequencing was done on a sample of blood. In nucleotides, the CDR3 is TGCAGTGCTAGGGCCCGACTGGAGTACAATGAGCAGTTCTTC. Its translation: CSARARLEYNEQFF.